This T cell receptor beta chain appears in the sequencing data of a study of immune heterogeneity within non-small cell lung tumors. Study-level results: Significant yet moderate, the positive correlation between local T-cell clonality and local tumor mutational burden reached an R of about 0.34. Both recurring identical dominant CDR3 beta clonotypes and site-unique high-frequency clones were observed across tumor sites within a patient.

A multiplex PCR containing 32 V primers and 13 J primers was used to amplify TCR beta CDR3. TCRdb fed the multiplex PCR reads into MiXCR, producing one record per CDR3 protein. Of 10,000 or so distinct CDR3 sequences in the sample, 15% to 20% were seen once. Sample share makes this clonotype medium-sized. What it binds is not known. Bulk tumor genomic DNA was the template, and each sample received 450 to 750 ng. The authors collected several far-apart biopsies from each primary tumor during surgery. Newly diagnosed with untreated non-small cell lung cancer, the patients underwent curative surgery. The specimen sequenced was lung tumor tissue. The source of this sequence is a man aged 35 to 55 with non-small cell lung cancer.

As DNA, the CDR3 is TGTGCCAGCAGAGGGGGAAACACCGGGGAGCTGTTTTTT. Translated: CASRGGNTGELFF. The rearrangement uses TRBV6-1 and TRBJ2-2, with D perhaps TRBD1 (6 bases). There are 13 residues in the CDR3. CDR1 is MNHNS, CDR2 SASEGT, per germline. V was pared by 6 bases and J by 2 bases, with 7 bases between.